Presented here are 25 T cell receptor beta chains from one specimen sequenced in a study of T-cell memory formation after mild COVID-19 (dated by TCRdb to the early 2020s). Libraries were prepared through 5' RACE. This sample was sequenced with an Illumina NovaSeq 6000. TCRdb reprocessing: public reads trimmed at Q25 with fastp, clones called with MiXCR, in-frame beta chains kept. Identical CDR3 protein sequences are pooled into one entry, listed with their most common genes and DNA. This sample is represented by fewer than 400,000 distinct CDR3 sequences; 15% to 20% of them were singletons. The ten largest clonotypes hold about a fifth of the sample. Material for sequencing was PBMCs or a T cell subset sorted from them (not recorded which). The source is a man between 18 and 29 years old who had mild COVID-19 (a few samples of this study predate the infection). The sample titles of this study are shuffled in the database, so cell type and time point are left out; the donor was told from shared clones.

This clonotype appeared a few times. The chain joins TRBV11-1 to TRBJ2-2, with 7 bases lining up with TRBD1. Germline assignment: CDR1 SGHAT and CDR2 FQDESV (reference sequence). The CDR3 sequence is 15 residues long. Trimming cost V 6 bases and J 5 bases; bases outside gene matches: 9. This CDR3 is CASRSYRGRTGELFF. DNA for the CDR3: TGTGCCAGCAGATCTTACAGGGGAAGGACCGGGGAGCTGTTTTTT.

This clonotype was seen at least ten times. The rearrangement uses TRBV6-6 and TRBJ1-4; 7 nucleotides match TRBD1. This CDR3 contains 14 residues. Germline V CDR1 and CDR2: MNHNY, SVGAGI (reference sequence). V trimming: 8 bases; J trimming: 3 bases; junction bases outside the gene matches: 6. CDR3 in amino acids: CASHRGQSNEKLFF. For the CDR3, the DNA is TGTGCCAGCCATAGGGGGCAATCTAATGAAAAACTGTTTTTT.

This clonotype was observed a handful of times. J is TRBJ1-5 and V is TRBV19; no reliable D call. CDR3 size: 14 residues. V gave up 7 bases and J gave up 0 bases, with 10 bases separating them. Germline CDR1 and CDR2: LNHDA and SQIVND (reference sequence). For the CDR3, the DNA is TGTGCCAGTATCGACAAGTATAGCAATCAGCCCCAGCATTTT. Its translation: CASIDKYSNQPQHF. Full variable domain (rest looked up from reference TRBV19 and TRBJ1-5): DGGITQSPKYLFRKEGQNVTLSCEQNLNHDAMYWYRQDPGQGLRLIYYSQIVNDFQKGDIAEGYSVSREKKESFPLTVTSAQKNPTAFYLCASIDKYSNQPQHFGDGTRLSIL.

This clonotype was found a few times. The chain combines TRBV6-2 or TRBV6-3 with TRBJ1-1, with unresolved D. This CDR3 contains 12 residues. The germline V and J ends were trimmed by 6 bases and 1 base, with 6 bases remaining between them. Germline loops: CDR1 MNHEY, CDR2 SVGEGT. The CDR3 spells CASSYTNTEAFF. DNA for the CDR3: TGTGCCAGCAGCTATACGAACACTGAAGCTTTCTTT.

The table lists this clonotype with many counts. The chain links TRBV5-5 to TRBJ2-5; D uncertain. V lost 4 bases, J lost 3 bases, and 10 bases lay in between. The germline gives CDR1 SGHKS, CDR2 YYEKEE (reference sequence). The CDR3 totals 13 residues. The CDR3 here is CASSLGGKETQYF. CDR3 nucleotides: TGTGCCAGCAGCCTGGGTGGGAAAGAGACCCAGTACTTC.

This sequence joins TRBV10-3 and TRBJ2-1; TRBD1 matches 7 bases. The junction had 6 bases not matched to a gene; V was cut back by 8 bases and J by 5 bases. This CDR3 region has 13 residues. Germline V gene sequence: CDR1 ENHRY, CDR2 SYGVKD. The CDR3: CAIAGQDNNEQFF. CDR3 coding DNA: TGTGCCATCGCAGGACAGGATAACAATGAGCAGTTCTTC.

The genes are TRBV7-2 and TRBJ1-1, with D tentatively TRBD1 (6 bases). The CDR3 has 15 residues. The germline gives CDR1 SGHTA, CDR2 FQGNSA. Trimming cost V 4 bases and J 2 bases, with 14 bases left between them. The CDR3: CASSSSSDRNTEAFF. In DNA form, the CDR3 reads TGTGCCAGCAGCTCTTCCTCGGACAGAAACACTGAAGCTTTCTTT.

This CDR3 reads CASSSGGISYNEQFF. CDR3 nucleotides: TGCGCCAGCAGTAGCGGGGGGATTTCCTACAATGAGCAGTTCTTC. This chain links TRBV5-1 with TRBJ2-1; the match to TRBD2 covers 10 bases. This CDR3 has 15 residues. The V segment lost 5 bases and the J segment 1 base; nucleotides outside the gene matches: 3. Germline CDR1 SGHRS, CDR2 YFSETQ. Looking up the rest from reference TRBV5-1 and TRBJ2-1 gives the full variable domain: KAGVTQTPRYLIKTRGQQVTLSCSPISGHRSVSWYQQTPGQGLQFLFEYFSETQRNKGNFPGRFSGRQFSNSRSEMNVSTLELGDSALYLCASSSGGISYNEQFFGPGTRLTVL.

This clonotype was seen only a few times. The chain recombines TRBV30 with TRBJ1-3; D unclear. CDR1 GTSNPN and CDR2 SVGIG come from the germline V gene (reference sequence). Trimming shortened V by 2 bases and J by 0 bases, and 5 bases separated the two germline ends. The CDR3 totals 13 residues. CDR3 region: CAWSLYSGNTIYF. The CDR3 DNA reads TGTGCCTGGAGTTTATACTCTGGAAACACCATATATTTT.

V usage is TRBV4-3 and J usage is TRBJ2-5; 9 bases match TRBD2. The CDR3 runs 19 residues. Germline-derived CDR1 and CDR2 are LGHNA and YSLEER. Trimming removed 3 bases from V and 0 bases from J; junction bases left unmatched: 14. CDR3 region: CASSHGPGGGAPYQETQYF. CDR3 nucleotides: TGCGCCAGCAGCCATGGTCCTGGCGGGGGGGCGCCTTACCAAGAGACCCAGTACTTC.

The rearrangement joins TRBV27 to TRBJ1-6, with TRBD1 identical over 7 bases. Looked up from germline, CDR1 is MNHEY and CDR2 is SMNVEV (reference sequence). V was clipped by 3 bases and J by 10 bases; unmatched bases: 6. CDR3 size: 14 residues. This CDR3 reads CASSFSTGRSPLHF. CDR3 nucleotide sequence: TGTGCCAGCAGTTTCTCGACAGGGAGATCACCCCTCCACTTT.

J is TRBJ1-5 and V is TRBV20-1; maybe TRBD1 (6 bases). The CDR3 is 16 residues long. The germline gives CDR1 DFQATT, CDR2 SNEGSKA (reference sequence). V gave up 0 bases and J gave up 3 bases, with 15 bases separating them. DNA of the CDR3: TGCAGTGCTAGAGAGGGGAAGGGGGGAAACAATCAGCCCCAGCATTTT. It yields the protein CSAREGKGGNNQPQHF.

This clonotype was counted at least ten times. The chain is built from TRBV7-2 and TRBJ2-5, with 8 bases that match TRBD1. This CDR3 region has 15 residues. Germline V gives CDR1 SGHTA, CDR2 FQGNSA. Trimming cost V 1 base and J 4 bases; bases outside gene matches: 5. The DNA for the CDR3 is TGTGCCAGCAGCTTAGACAGGGGGACCGGAGAGACCCAGTACTTC. Its translation: CASSLDRGTGETQYF. Full variable domain (rest looked up from reference TRBV7-2 and TRBJ2-5): GAGVSQSPSNKVTEKGKDVELRCDPISGHTALYWYRQSLGQGLEFLIYFQGNSAPDKSGLPSDRFSAERTGGSVSTLTIQRTQQEDSAVYLCASSLDRGTGETQYFGPGTRLLVL.

This clonotype turned up a few times. V gene TRBV5-6 combines with J gene TRBJ2-7, with D possibly TRBD2 on 7 matching bases. Looked up from germline, CDR1 is SGHDT and CDR2 is YYEEEE. Trimming cost V 4 bases and J 4 bases, with 18 bases left between them. The length of the CDR3 is 15 residues. The CDR3 DNA is TGTGCCAGCAGCCCCCTTAGGGGGGGACGTTACGAGCAGTACGTC. This encodes CASSPLRGGRYEQYV.

This clonotype was found a few times. The chain links TRBV12-3 or TRBV12-4 to TRBJ2-3; 7 bases are a match to TRBD2. This CDR3 spans 13 amino acids. J gave up 7 bases and V 6 bases, and 7 bases lay outside the gene matches. CDR3 sequence reads: CASRPGGGNTQYF. In DNA form, the CDR3 reads TGTGCCAGCAGGCCCGGCGGGGGAAATACGCAGTATTTT.

The V and J genes are TRBV6-6 and TRBJ1-2; D remains unclear. Germline CDR1 and CDR2: MNHNY and SVGAGI (reference sequence). V gave up 0 bases and J gave up 4 bases, with 12 bases separating them. CDR3 length: 15 residues. The CDR3 reads CASSYSAGVPYGYTF. The CDR3, as DNA: TGTGCCAGCAGTTACTCGGCAGGCGTCCCCTATGGCTACACCTTC.

Written as DNA, the CDR3 is TGTGCCAGCCAATCAGGGACGTATAATTCACCCCTCCACTTT. Residues: CASQSGTYNSPLHF. The chain carries TRBV6-2 or TRBV6-3 and TRBJ1-6; possible D gene TRBD1, 5 bases. The V end lost 8 bases, the J end lost 4 bases, and 12 bases lay between the germline ends. Germline V gene data show CDR1 as MNHEY and CDR2 as SVGEGT. CDR3 length equals 14 residues.

V usage is TRBV6-2 or TRBV6-3 and J usage is TRBJ2-7; the D is unclear. CDR3 length: 14 residues. Trimming pared 2 bases from V and 6 bases from J, leaving 14 bases between. Germline V lookup: CDR1 MNHEY, CDR2 SVGEGT. This CDR3 is CASSYGNDGGEQYV. The CDR3, as DNA: TGTGCCAGCAGTTACGGGAATGACGGCGGCGAGCAGTACGTC.

This clonotype was counted only a few times. The chain has TRBV29-1 and TRBJ1-1; no definite D call. The CDR3 is 14 residues long. V lost 6 bases, J lost 4 bases, and 18 bases lay in between. CDR1 is SQVTM and CDR2 is ANQGSEA in the germline V gene. The CDR3 DNA sequence: TGCAGCGTGACCCTAAGTTTGGGCGGCACTGAAGCTTTCTTT. It specifies CSVTLSLGGTEAFF.

This clonotype was counted ten times or more. J is TRBJ2-5 and V is TRBV10-3; the D gene is possibly TRBD2 (6 bases). With 7 bases removed from V and 2 bases from J, the gap between germline ends came to 11 bases. CDR3 length: 13 residues. Germline CDR1 reads ENHRY; CDR2 reads SYGVKD. The CDR3 coding sequence is TGTGCCATCACCCGGGACTTACAAGAGACCCAGTACTTC. Its protein is CAITRDLQETQYF.

This clonotype was seen a few times. J is TRBJ2-2 and V is TRBV12-3 or TRBV12-4; D may match TRBD1 or TRBD2 (5 bases each). V lost 5 bases to trimming and J lost 0 bases, with 10 bases between them. This CDR3 region has 15 residues. CDR3 region: CASSTRDPNTGELFF. The CDR3 region has the DNA TGTGCCAGCAGTACTCGGGACCCGAACACCGGGGAGCTGTTTTTT.

The chain combines TRBV20-1 with TRBJ2-7; D is undetermined. V was cut by 6 bases and J by 3 bases, with 15 bases left in between. The germline CDR1 and CDR2 sequences are DFQATT and SNEGSKA (reference sequence). There are 13 residues in the CDR3. The CDR3 is CSATKELLYEQYF. The CDR3 DNA follows: TGCAGTGCGACAAAGGAGTTACTCTACGAGCAGTACTTC.

This clonotype was seen a handful of times. The chain couples TRBV11-2 to TRBJ1-2, with TRBD1 matching 8 bases. The V gene's germline CDR1 is SGHAT and CDR2 FQNNGV. This CDR3 has 15 amino acids. Germline trimming cut 5 bases from V and 4 bases from J; bases unmatched to any gene: 9. The CDR3 nucleotides read TGTGCCAGCAGCGGGCGGGACAGGCGTTTCTATGGCTACACCTTC. Amino acid sequence: CASSGRDRRFYGYTF.

This chain uses TRBV6-2 or TRBV6-3 with TRBJ2-3, with D hard to call. CDR3 length equals 13 residues. CDR1 and CDR2 from the germline V gene are MNHEY and SVGEGT. Deletions cut 2 bases from V and 3 bases from J, with 6 bases between. Here the CDR3 reads CASSYPPTDTQYF. In DNA form, the CDR3 reads TGTGCCAGCAGTTACCCCCCTACAGATACGCAGTATTTT.

This chain connects TRBV5-1 to TRBJ1-2; TRBD1 matches 9 bases. With V trimmed by 2 bases and J by 2 bases, 1 base remained unmatched. This CDR3 is built from 14 residues. Germline loops: CDR1 SGHRS, CDR2 YFSETQ. The CDR3 nucleotides are TGCGCCAGCAGCTTTGGGACAGGGAACTATGGCTACACCTTC. Residues: CASSFGTGNYGYTF.